Presented here are 22 T cell receptor beta chains from one specimen sequenced in a study of blood T cell repertoires in COVID-19. Repertoires were generated with immunoSEQ multiplex PCR, while TCRdb's copy carries only in-frame clones and drops some. In the table there are just over 150,000 clones, 85% to 95% of which are singletons. Sequencing was performed on peripheral blood. These receptors were obtained from a woman between 45 and 65 years old with acute or convalescent COVID-19.

The V and J genes are TRBV2 and TRBJ2-1; 9 positions match TRBD2. CDR3 length equals 16 residues. The V gene's germline CDR1 is SNHLY and CDR2 FYNNEI. V gave up 2 bases and J gave up 3 bases; unmatched junction bases: 5. Written as DNA, the CDR3 is TGTGCCAGCAGTGAAACGGCGGGGGGGAGCTACAATGAGCAGTTCTTC. Its translation is CASSETAGGSYNEQFF.

This clone was counted only a few times. The chain couples TRBV24-1 to TRBJ2-1, with 7 bases lining up with TRBD1. The J segment lost 8 bases and the V segment lost 9 bases, leaving 3 bases of the junction unmatched. CDR1 and CDR2 (germline): KGHDR, SFDVKD. This CDR3 region has 11 residues. For the CDR3, the DNA is TGTGCCACCGGGACAGTCTATGAGCAGTTCTTC. It translates to CATGTVYEQFF.

The chain links TRBV28 to TRBJ1-2; 10 bases are shared with TRBD1. CDR1 MDHEN and CDR2 SYDVKM come from the germline V gene. The CDR3 loop spans 14 amino acids. J lost 7 bases, V lost 7 bases, and 9 bases had no gene match. DNA for the CDR3: TGTGCCAGCACCCATGGACAGGGGGTTTTTGGCTACACCTTC. Amino acid sequence: CASTHGQGVFGYTF.

V usage is TRBV6-7 and J usage is TRBJ1-3; D might be TRBD1 (6 bases). TRBV6-7 is an ORF, with its function uncertain. The V gene lost 6 bases and the J gene lost 0 bases, with 15 bases spanning the gap. This CDR3 has 16 residues. The CDR3 DNA reads TGTGCCAGCAGATTTAAAACAGGGCTCTCTGGAAACACCATATATTTT. Protein: CASRFKTGLSGNTIYF.

This chain connects TRBV10-3 to TRBJ1-3; 7 positions match TRBD1. The germline gives CDR1 ENHRY, CDR2 SYGVKD. The length of the CDR3 is 14 residues. Losses at the gene ends were 7 bases for V and 0 bases for J; bases not matched to a gene: 3. For the CDR3, the DNA is TGTGCCATCAAGGGACAGCCCTCTGGAAACACCATATATTTT. It yields the protein CAIKGQPSGNTIYF.

This chain joins TRBV19 and TRBJ2-7; perhaps TRBD2 as D (5 bases). V was trimmed by 6 bases and J by 2 bases, leaving 14 bases between them. CDR3 size: 14 residues. Germline V gene lookup returns CDR1 LNHDA and CDR2 SQIVND (reference sequence). The CDR3 sequence: CASRQDVRAYEQYF. CDR3 bases: TGTGCCAGTAGACAAGACGTGAGGGCCTACGAGCAGTACTTC.

This clone was picked up one time. The chain is built from TRBV19 and TRBJ2-2; 10 positions match TRBD2. The J segment lost 3 bases and the V segment lost 5 bases, leaving 9 bases of the junction unmatched. Germline CDR1 is LNHDA and CDR2 is SQIVND (reference sequence). The CDR3 spans 17 residues. For the CDR3, the DNA is TGTGCCAGTAGTCCCATTAGCGGGGGGCTTTACACCGGGGAGCTGTTTTTT. Its protein is CASSPISGGLYTGELFF.

Concerning this clone: This sample also contains other DNA sequences that code for the same CDR3. The chain links TRBV9 to TRBJ1-2, with D unclear. The CDR3 length is 13 residues. Germline-derived CDR1 and CDR2 are SGDLS and YYNGEE. Trimming cost V 4 bases and J 3 bases, with 10 bases left between them. The DNA for the CDR3 is TGTGCCAGCAGCCCCCGGGGTGACTATGGCTACACCTTC. Translation: CASSPRGDYGYTF.

V gene TRBV29-1 combines with J gene TRBJ1-2; D possibly corresponds to TRBD1 (6 bases). The length of the CDR3 is 13 residues. V shed 6 bases and J shed 5 bases, with 16 bases lying between them. Germline loops: CDR1 SQVTM, CDR2 ANQGSEA. CDR3: CSVRPGQRYGYTF. DNA for the CDR3: TGCAGCGTCCGCCCCGGACAGAGATATGGCTACACCTTC.

V gene TRBV19 combines with J gene TRBJ2-3; 9 nucleotides line up with TRBD1. This CDR3 is 13 amino acids long. CDR1 and CDR2 from the germline V gene are LNHDA and SQIVND (reference sequence). V trimming: 9 bases; J trimming: 7 bases; junction bases outside the gene matches: 8. The CDR3 is CASQDRGLNTQYF. In DNA form, the CDR3 reads TGTGCCAGCCAGGACAGGGGCTTGAATACGCAGTATTTT. Full variable domain (outside the CDR3, taken from reference TRBV19 and TRBJ2-3): DGGITQSPKYLFRKEGQNVTLSCEQNLNHDAMYWYRQDPGQGLRLIYYSQIVNDFQKGDIAEGYSVSREKKESFPLTVTSAQKNPTAFYLCASQDRGLNTQYFGPGTRLTVL.

The chain employs TRBV30 and TRBJ2-7; TRBD2 aligns across 8 bases. V gave up 3 bases and J gave up 6 bases; unmatched junction bases: 7. Germline values: CDR1 GTSNPN, CDR2 SVGIG (reference sequence). The CDR3 consists of 13 residues. In DNA form, the CDR3 reads TGTGCCTGGAGCCCCCAACTAGCGGCCGAGCAGTACTTC. Protein: CAWSPQLAAEQYF.

This clone is a singleton in its sample. The V gene is TRBV9, the J gene TRBJ1-3; D is possibly TRBD1 (5 bases). This CDR3 comprises 16 residues. Germline CDR1 SGDLS, CDR2 YYNGEE. Trimming left V 0 bases short and J 2 bases short, with 12 bases between. The CDR3 sequence: CASSVATGGTGNTIYF. Here the CDR3 DNA reads TGTGCCAGCAGCGTAGCTACGGGGGGGACTGGAAACACCATATATTTT.

This clone was picked up one time. The V call is TRBV19, the J call TRBJ2-5, with D tentatively TRBD1 (5 bases). The germline gives CDR1 LNHDA, CDR2 SQIVND (reference sequence). The CDR3 is 11 residues long. The V and J ends lost 4 bases and 5 bases respectively, with 5 bases between them. Written as DNA, the CDR3 is TGTGCCAGTAGTACAGGGGAGACCCAGTACTTC. Protein product: CASSTGETQYF.

Remarks on this clone: Compared with germline, one end of the junction differs, possibly owing to a read error. V and J are TRBV7-2 and TRBJ1-4; a weak D match, TRBD1 (6 bases). This CDR3 contains 13 residues. The germline V gene has CDR1 SGHTA and CDR2 FQGNSA. The CDR3 region has the DNA TGTGCCAGCAGCTCCGGGGGGCCAGGCTCCATGATTTTT. Amino acids: CASSSGGPGSMIF.

The V and J genes are TRBV4-3 and TRBJ2-3; tentative D call: TRBD2 (5 bases). Germline V gene data show CDR1 as LGHNA and CDR2 as YSLEER. The CDR3 extends over 16 amino acids. V was clipped by 0 bases and J by 1 base, with 11 bases between them. The CDR3 DNA sequence: TGCGCCAGCAGCCAAGATTACGTCGGGGGCACAGATACGCAGTATTTT. Translation: CASSQDYVGGTDTQYF.

The chain uses TRBV29-1 and TRBJ2-5; 15 bases map to TRBD2. The J segment lost 5 bases and the V segment lost 7 bases, leaving 5 bases of the junction unmatched. The CDR3 is 14 residues long. Germline CDR1 is SQVTM and CDR2 is ANQGSEA. Here the CDR3 DNA reads TGCAGCGCCGGACTAGCGGGGGGGCCTGAGACCCAGTACTTC. It yields the protein CSAGLAGGPETQYF.

This clone has only one observation. The rearrangement uses TRBV5-6 and TRBJ2-5; TRBD1 matches 10 bases. CDR3 length: 15 amino acids. J lost 6 bases, V lost 4 bases, and 9 bases had no gene match. CDR1 is SGHDT, CDR2 YYEEEE, per germline. The chain's CDR3 is CASSLRDRGLKTQYF. The CDR3 bases are TGTGCCAGCAGCCTGCGGGACAGGGGTTTGAAGACCCAGTACTTC.

A single count supports this clone. This chain links TRBV11-2 with TRBJ1-1; TRBD1 matches at 7 bases. The CDR3 totals 14 residues. From germline, CDR1 is SGHAT and CDR2 FQNNGV. V lost 5 bases to trimming and J lost 6 bases; unmatched junction nucleotides: 9. The DNA for the CDR3 is TGTGCCAGCAGCCCCCCTGGGACAGCCGCTGAAGCTTTCTTT. It encodes CASSPPGTAAEAFF. The full variable domain, completed using reference TRBV11-2 and TRBJ1-1, is EAGVAQSPRYKIIEKRQSVAFWCNPISGHATLYWYQQILGQGPKLLIQFQNNGVVDDSQLPKDRFSAERLKGVDSTLKIQPAKLEDSAVYLCASSPPGTAAEAFFGQGTRLTVV.

Worth noting for this clone: The same CDR3 can be traced to other DNA sequences in this sample. V is TRBV6-5 and J is TRBJ1-3; 7 nucleotides match TRBD1. The V gene end was trimmed by 4 bases and the J gene end by 0 bases; junction bases not matched to a gene: 3. Germline V gene data show CDR1 as MNHEY and CDR2 as SVGAGI. The CDR3 spans 15 residues. CDR3 residues: CASSSGGFSGNTIYF. The CDR3, as DNA: TGTGCCAGCAGTTCAGGGGGTTTCTCTGGAAACACCATATATTTT.

This rearrangement joins TRBV6-5 to TRBJ1-6; perhaps TRBD1 as D (5 bases). Trimming stripped 4 bases from V and 9 bases from J, with 10 bases between. The V gene's germline CDR1 is MNHEY and CDR2 SVGAGI. The CDR3 has 13 residues. The CDR3 nucleotides are TGTGCCAGCAGTTCCAGGGAAGGTTCACCCCTCCACTTT. Translation gives CASSSREGSPLHF.

The V and J genes are TRBV7-8 and TRBJ2-6; D gene unclear. CDR3 size: 16 residues. V lost 3 bases and J 4 bases, leaving 13 bases between the germline ends. Germline V CDR1 and CDR2: SGHVS, FQNEAQ. CDR3 nucleotides: TGTGCCAGCAGCTTTATGCGGATCTCCGGGGCCAACGTCCTGACTTTC. Translated: CASSFMRISGANVLTF.

The J gene is TRBJ1-5, the V gene TRBV5-6; weak D call: TRBD1 (6 bases). V was shortened by 2 bases and J by 4 bases, with 16 bases between the two germline ends. The CDR3 extends over 16 amino acids. The germline gives CDR1 SGHDT, CDR2 YYEEEE. The CDR3 coding sequence is TGTGCCAGCAGCTTCTCGGACAAGGGGACAAATCAGCCCCAGCATTTT. Translating gives CASSFSDKGTNQPQHF.